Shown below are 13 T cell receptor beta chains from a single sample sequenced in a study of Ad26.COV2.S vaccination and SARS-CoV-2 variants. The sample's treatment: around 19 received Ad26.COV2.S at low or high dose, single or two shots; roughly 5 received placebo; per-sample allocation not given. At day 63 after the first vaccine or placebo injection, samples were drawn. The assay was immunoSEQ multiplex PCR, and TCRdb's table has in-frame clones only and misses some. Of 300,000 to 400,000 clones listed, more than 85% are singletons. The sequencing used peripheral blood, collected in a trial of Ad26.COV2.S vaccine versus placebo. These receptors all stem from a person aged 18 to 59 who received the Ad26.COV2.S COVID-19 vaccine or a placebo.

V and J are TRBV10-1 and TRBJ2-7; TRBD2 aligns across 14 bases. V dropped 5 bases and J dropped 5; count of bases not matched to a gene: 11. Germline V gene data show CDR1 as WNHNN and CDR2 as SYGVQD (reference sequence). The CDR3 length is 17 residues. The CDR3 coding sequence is TGCGCCAGCAGTTCCGGGACTAGCGGGAGCAAATTGAACGAGCAGTACTTC. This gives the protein CASSSGTSGSKLNEQYF.

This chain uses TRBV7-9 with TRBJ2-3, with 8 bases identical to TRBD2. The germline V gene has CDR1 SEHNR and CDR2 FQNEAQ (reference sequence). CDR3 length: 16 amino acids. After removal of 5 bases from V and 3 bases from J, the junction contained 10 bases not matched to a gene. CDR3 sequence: CASSKRAGVRTDTQYF. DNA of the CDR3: TGTGCCAGCAGCAAAAGAGCGGGAGTAAGAACAGATACGCAGTATTTT.

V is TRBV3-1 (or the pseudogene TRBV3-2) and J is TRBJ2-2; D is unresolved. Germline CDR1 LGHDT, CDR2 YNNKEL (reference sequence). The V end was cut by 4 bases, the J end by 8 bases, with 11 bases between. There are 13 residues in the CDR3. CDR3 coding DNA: TGTGCCAGCAGCCTTAACCTAGGAGGGGAGCTGTTTTTT. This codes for CASSLNLGGELFF.

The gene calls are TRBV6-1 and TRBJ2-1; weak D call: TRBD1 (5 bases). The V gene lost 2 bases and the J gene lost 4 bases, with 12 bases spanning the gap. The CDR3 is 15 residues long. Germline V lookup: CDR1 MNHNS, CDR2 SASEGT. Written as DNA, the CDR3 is TGTGCCAGCAGTGAAAATGGACAAAAATACAATGAGCAGTTCTTC. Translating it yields CASSENGQKYNEQFF.

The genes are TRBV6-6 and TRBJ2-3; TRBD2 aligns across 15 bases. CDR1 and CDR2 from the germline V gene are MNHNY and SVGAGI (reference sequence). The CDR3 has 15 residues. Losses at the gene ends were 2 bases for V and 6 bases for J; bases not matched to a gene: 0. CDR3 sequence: CASSYGTSGRDTQYF. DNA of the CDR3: TGTGCCAGCAGTTACGGGACTAGCGGGAGGGATACGCAGTATTTT.

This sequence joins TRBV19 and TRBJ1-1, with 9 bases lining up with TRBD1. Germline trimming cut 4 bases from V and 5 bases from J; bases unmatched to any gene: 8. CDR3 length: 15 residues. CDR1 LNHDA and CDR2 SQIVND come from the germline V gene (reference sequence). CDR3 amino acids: CASSKQTGGRTEAFF. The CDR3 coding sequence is TGTGCCAGTAGTAAGCAGACAGGGGGAAGAACTGAAGCTTTCTTT.

For the CDR3, the DNA is TGTGCCATCAGTGAAGCGGGGGGCGCCCACGAGCAGTACTTC. Translated, it gives CAISEAGGAHEQYF. The V call is TRBV10-3, the J call TRBJ2-7, with 9 bases aligning to TRBD2. The germline gives CDR1 ENHRY, CDR2 SYGVKD. This CDR3 contains 14 residues. With 3 bases clipped from V and 5 bases from J, the junction kept 5 bases outside the gene matches.

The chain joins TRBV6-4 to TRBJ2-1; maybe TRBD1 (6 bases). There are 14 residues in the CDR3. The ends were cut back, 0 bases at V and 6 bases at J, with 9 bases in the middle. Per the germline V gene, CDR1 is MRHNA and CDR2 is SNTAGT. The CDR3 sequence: CASSDSLQGNEQFF. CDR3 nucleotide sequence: TGTGCCAGCAGTGACTCGCTACAGGGCAATGAGCAGTTCTTC.

The CDR3 spells CASSRGNQPQHF. The CDR3 DNA sequence: TGTGCCAGCAGTAGAGGCAATCAGCCCCAGCATTTT. This chain joins TRBV6-2 or TRBV6-3 and TRBJ1-5, with D unresolved. V lost 5 bases and J 2 bases, leaving 4 bases between the germline ends. Germline CDR1 MNHEY, CDR2 SVGEGT. The CDR3 consists of 12 residues.

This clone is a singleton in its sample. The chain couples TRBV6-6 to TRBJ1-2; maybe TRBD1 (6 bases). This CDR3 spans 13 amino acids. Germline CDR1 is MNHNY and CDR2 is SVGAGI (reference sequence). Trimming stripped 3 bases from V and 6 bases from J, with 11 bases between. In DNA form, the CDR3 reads TGTGCCAGCAGTTATCCGGGGGCGGATGGCTACACCTTC. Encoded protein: CASSYPGADGYTF.

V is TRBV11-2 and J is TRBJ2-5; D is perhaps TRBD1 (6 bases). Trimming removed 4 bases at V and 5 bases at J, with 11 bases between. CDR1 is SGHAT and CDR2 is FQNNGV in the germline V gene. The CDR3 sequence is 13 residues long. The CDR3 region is CASSSARGETQYF. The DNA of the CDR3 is TGTGCCAGCAGCTCGGCGAGGGGGGAGACCCAGTACTTC.

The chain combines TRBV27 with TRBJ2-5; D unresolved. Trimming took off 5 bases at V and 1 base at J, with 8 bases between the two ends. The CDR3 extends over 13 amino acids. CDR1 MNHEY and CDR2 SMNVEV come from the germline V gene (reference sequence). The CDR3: CASSSRFQETQYF. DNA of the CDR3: TGTGCCAGCAGTAGTCGTTTCCAAGAGACCCAGTACTTC.

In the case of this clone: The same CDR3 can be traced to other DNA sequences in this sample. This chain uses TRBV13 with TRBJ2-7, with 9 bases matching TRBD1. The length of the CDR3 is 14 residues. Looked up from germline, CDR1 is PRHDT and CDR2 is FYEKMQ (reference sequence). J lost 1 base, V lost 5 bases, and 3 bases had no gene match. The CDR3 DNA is TGTGCCAGCAGCCCGGGACAGGGTTCCTACGAGCAGTACTTC. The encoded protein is CASSPGQGSYEQYF.